Each of the 12 T cell receptor beta chains below was sequenced from the same sample in a study of T cell responses to AZD1222 COVID-19 vaccine (dated by TCRdb to about 2021). Libraries were constructed by the immunoSEQ multiplex PCR assay. TCRdb holds this immuneACCESS table with in-frame rearrangements only. Some clones are missing; in checked studies, unresolved V genes explain under half, and the rest has no known cause. A total of 160,000 or so clones appear in this sample, approximately 94% of them only once. The biggest ten clones account for 4% to 5.5% of the sample. The time point tag for this specimen amounts to: about 28 days (+/-7) after the second vaccine dose. This material consisted of peripheral blood, taken 28 days after the second AZD1222 dose. The receptors originated from an adult who received the AZD1222 COVID-19 vaccine.

Worth noting for this clone: A read error may account for a junction end that differs from germline. Within the sample, other DNA sequences also encode this same CDR3. This sequence joins TRBV7-2 and TRBJ1-1; 8 positions match TRBD1. This CDR3 comprises 14 residues. CDR1 SGHTA and CDR2 FQGNSA come from the germline V gene. This CDR3 is CASSLAGQGLVAFF. Written as DNA, the CDR3 is TGCGCCAGCAGCTTAGCCGGACAGGGTCTAGTAGCTTTCTTT. Using reference TRBV7-2 and TRBJ1-1 for the parts outside the CDR3, the full variable domain is GAGVSQSPSNKVTEKGKDVELRCDPISGHTALYWYRQSLGQGLEFLIYFQGNSAPDKSGLPSDRFSAERTGGSVSTLTIQRTQQEDSAVYLCASSLAGQGLVAFFGQGTRLTVV.

The J gene is TRBJ1-2, the V gene TRBV19; TRBD1 matches at 9 bases. The length of the CDR3 is 16 residues. Germline lookup yields CDR1 LNHDA and CDR2 SQIVND (reference sequence). J was trimmed by 8 bases and V by 1 base; bases with no gene match: 11. The CDR3 is CASSIAGAGQGYGYTF. CDR3 in DNA: TGTGCCAGTAGTATAGCAGGTGCGGGACAGGGTTACGGCTACACCTTC.

The chain links TRBV6-5 to TRBJ1-2; 9 bases are a match to TRBD1. Germline V gene sequence: CDR1 MNHEY, CDR2 SVGAGI. The CDR3 extends over 14 amino acids. The junction had 2 bases not matched to a gene; V was cut back by 1 base and J by 5 bases. CDR3 region: CASSYLDRGYGYTF. DNA for the CDR3: TGTGCCAGCAGTTACTTGGACAGGGGATATGGCTACACCTTC.

The genes are TRBV30 and TRBJ1-6; 7 nucleotides line up with TRBD1. V shed 0 bases and J 5 bases; nucleotides not matched to a gene: 4. The germline V gene has CDR1 GTSNPN and CDR2 SVGIG (reference sequence). The CDR3 contains 15 residues. The CDR3 reads CAWSVTGIDNSPLHF. Here the CDR3 DNA reads TGTGCCTGGAGTGTGACAGGGATAGATAATTCACCCCTCCACTTT.

The rearrangement uses TRBV5-1 and TRBJ2-7, with D tentatively TRBD1 (6 bases). The CDR3 runs 14 residues. Germline V gene sequence: CDR1 SGHRS, CDR2 YFSETQ. With 5 bases removed from V and 2 bases from J, the gap between germline ends came to 14 bases. The CDR3 region is CASSSAGETYEQYF. The CDR3 nucleotides are TGCGCCAGCAGTTCAGCAGGGGAGACCTACGAGCAGTACTTC.

The chain uses TRBV24-1 and TRBJ2-1, with D possibly being TRBD1 (7 bases). The CDR3 sequence is 16 residues long. From germline, CDR1 is KGHDR and CDR2 SFDVKD. V lost 4 bases to trimming and J lost 5 bases, with 17 bases between them. The CDR3 here is CATSDRRQGGNNEQFF. DNA for the CDR3: TGTGCCACCAGTGACCGTCGACAGGGAGGTAACAATGAGCAGTTCTTC.

This chain uses TRBV7-9 with TRBJ2-1, with 13 positions matching TRBD2. Trimming took 4 bases from V and 2 from J; bases not matched to a gene: 5. Germline lookup yields CDR1 SEHNR and CDR2 FQNEAQ (reference sequence). The length of the CDR3 is 17 residues. The DNA for the CDR3 is TGTGCCAGCAGCTCGGGACTAGCGGGAAGGGCCTACAATGAGCAGTTCTTC. Protein sequence: CASSSGLAGRAYNEQFF.

The genes are TRBV5-6 and TRBJ2-7, with D possibly TRBD2 on 5 matching bases. Germline V gene data show CDR1 as SGHDT and CDR2 as YYEEEE. This CDR3 comprises 16 residues. Trimming took 0 bases from V and 3 from J, leaving 16 bases between them. CDR3 DNA sequence: TGTGCCAGCAGCTTGGTGGGGAGCTTTTGGCGCTACGAGCAGTACTTC. The encoded protein is CASSLVGSFWRYEQYF.

This chain uses TRBV12-5 with TRBJ1-4, with TRBD1 matching 7 bases. Germline trimming cut 5 bases from V and 2 bases from J; bases unmatched to any gene: 2. CDR1 is LGHNT, CDR2 FRNRAP, per germline. The CDR3 has 14 residues. Here the CDR3 DNA reads TGTGCTAGTGGTACAGGGGTTACTAATGAAAAACTGTTTTTT. Translating gives CASGTGVTNEKLFF. The full variable domain, in which reference TRBV12-5 and TRBJ1-4 provide the parts outside the CDR3, is DARVTQTPRHKVTEMGQEVTMRCQPILGHNTVFWYRQTMMQGLELLAYFRNRAPLDDSGMPKDRFSAEMPDATLATLKIQPSEPRDSAVYFCASGTGVTNEKLFFGSGTQLSVL.

This clone was seen only a few times. V and J are TRBV19 and TRBJ1-3, with D hard to call. CDR3 size: 13 residues. The V gene's germline CDR1 is LNHDA and CDR2 SQIVND (reference sequence). V was pared by 6 bases and J by 0 bases, with 6 bases between. The DNA for the CDR3 is TGTGCCAGTAGGCAGATCTCTGGAAACACCATATATTTT. Its protein product is CASRQISGNTIYF.

There are a few counts of this clone. V is TRBV6-5 and J is TRBJ2-7; weak D call: TRBD2 (5 bases). V shed 6 bases and J shed 4 bases, with 13 bases lying between them. From germline, CDR1 is MNHEY and CDR2 SVGAGI. This CDR3 has 13 amino acids. The CDR3, as DNA: TGTGCCAGCAGCCCCCCCGGGAAGTACGAGCAGTACTTC. Its translation is CASSPPGKYEQYF.

This clone was counted once. This rearrangement joins TRBV16 to TRBJ2-1; 7 bases line up with TRBD2. CDR1 is KGHSY, CDR2 FQNENV, per germline. Trimming at V came to 2 bases and at J to 1 base, leaving 5 bases not matched to a gene. This CDR3 comprises 16 residues. The CDR3 nucleotides read TGTGCCAGCAGCCAAGGCCTAGCGGAGTCCTACAATGAGCAGTTCTTC. It encodes CASSQGLAESYNEQFF.